These T cell receptor beta chains were read from a single sample in a study of technical replicates of blood from a few donors. Using immunoSEQ multiplex PCR, the repertoire was profiled, and TCRdb retains in-frame clones only, with some absent. The data contain 70,000 to 95,000 clones, 90% to 95% of them singletons. Material for sequencing was T cells isolated from PBMCs. The receptors here all came from a human donor in good health. Each CDR3 is given with its conserved first and last residue. A D gene is named only where the DNA matches it firmly. Some rows mark clone size as missing; the rest say once, few, many or name a class of expanded clone.

clone_size	d_call	j_call	v_call	cdr3_nt	cdr3_aa
.	.	TRBJ1-1	TRBV6-6	TGTGCCAGCACCATATTCATTGGACAGAGGAACACTGAAGCTTTCTTT	CASTIFIGQRNTEAFF
.	TRBD1	TRBJ2-2	TRBV11-2	TGTGCCAGCAGACGACCGGGACAGAGGAACACCGGGGAGCTGTTTTTT	CASRRPGQRNTGELFF
once	.	TRBJ2-7	TRBV15	TGTGCCACCAGCATCCTCTGGAGGCAGGGGTCTTCCTACGAGCAGTACTTC	CATSILWRQGSSYEQYF
.	TRBD2	TRBJ2-1	TRBV7-9	TGTGCCAGCAGCTTAAGGTTGCTAGCGGGACTGAGCAATGAGCAGTTCTTC	CASSLRLLAGLSNEQFF
.	TRBD1	TRBJ2-7	TRBV7-9	TGTGCCAGCAGCGACCGGGACAGGGGTTTCCACGAGCAGTACTTC	CASSDRDRGFHEQYF
.	.	TRBJ2-4	TRBV29-1	TGCAGCGTTGTGTTCAGGGCTAGGCTTCAGTACTTC	CSVVFRARLQYF
.	.	TRBJ2-3	TRBV7-9	TGTGCCAGCAGCCGTACAGGCAAAACTAGCACAGATACGCAGTATTTT	CASSRTGKTSTDTQYF
.	.	TRBJ2-1	TRBV10-2	TGCGCCAGCACTAGTTTCGATGAGCAGTTCTTC	CASTSFDEQFF
.	.	TRBJ2-7	TRBV20-1	TGCAGTGCTACCTTGTATCGCGAGCAGTACTTC	CSATLYREQYF
.	TRBD1	TRBJ1-2	TRBV7-9	TGTGCCAGCAGCCCGGGACAGGGGGCGTTCGGCTACACCTTC	CASSPGQGAFGYTF
.	.	TRBJ2-7	TRBV5-4	TGTGCCAGCAGTCGTCAGGACTGGCTTAGTGAGCAGTACTTC	CASSRQDWLSEQYF
.	.	TRBJ2-5	TRBV5-6	TGTGCCAGCAGCTCCCCCAGGTTAGGCCAAGAGACCCAGTACTTC	CASSSPRLGQETQYF
.	.	TRBJ2-2	TRBV6-5	TGTGCCAGCAGCTACCCTCCCCAGGGCAACACCGGGGAGCTGTTTTTT	CASSYPPQGNTGELFF
.	.	TRBJ2-4	TRBV6-1	TGTGCCAGCAGTGCCAGGAGGATGCTAGCCAAAAACATTCAGTACTTC	CASSARRMLAKNIQYF
once	.	TRBJ1-1	TRBV6-5	TGTGCCAGCAGTTACTCGTCGCAGGGCAACACTGAAGCTTTCTTT	CASSYSSQGNTEAFF
.	TRBD1	TRBJ1-4	TRBV28	TGTGCCAGCAGTTCGACAGGGGAGTCGACTAATGAAAAACTGTTTTTT	CASSSTGESTNEKLFF
.	.	TRBJ1-1	TRBV27	TGTGCCAGCAGACCTACGTTCAGGGGCTTGATGAACACTGAAGCTTTCTTT	CASRPTFRGLMNTEAFF
.	.	TRBJ1-2	TRBV2	TGTGCCAGCAGACAGGGAATGGTGGTCTATGGCTACACCTTC	CASRQGMVVYGYTF
.	.	TRBJ2-6	TRBV29-1	TGCAGCGTCCTTTACCCCGGGGGATTTAGCTCTGGGGCCAACGTCCTGACTTTC	CSVLYPGGFSSGANVLTF
.	TRBD1	TRBJ2-7	TRBV19	TGTGCCAGTAGATCCCGTGGGACAGCTTCCTACGAGCAGTACTTC	CASRSRGTASYEQYF
once	TRBD1	TRBJ2-5	TRBV5-1	TGCGCCAGCAGCTTGGAGGGGACAGGGGAAGAGACCCAGTACTTC	CASSLEGTGEETQYF
.	TRBD2	TRBJ2-3	TRBV7-9	TGTGCCAGCACCAGGCTGCGGGAGTCCGGCACAGATACGCAGTATTTT	CASTRLRESGTDTQYF
.	.	TRBJ1-6	TRBV25-1	TGTGCCAGCAGTGAACTCACAGGGTCGCGGAATTCACCCCTCCACTTT	CASSELTGSRNSPLHF
.	.	TRBJ2-2	TRBV11-2	TGTGCCAGCAGCTTATCACAGGGTGGAACCGGGGAGCTGTTTTTT	CASSLSQGGTGELFF
.	.	TRBJ2-3	TRBV11-3	TGTGCCAGCAGCTACCACGGAGATACGCAGTATTTT	CASSYHGDTQYF
.	.	TRBJ2-3	TRBV6-5	TGTGCCAGCAGTACACGACAGGGCACAGATACGCAGTATTTT	CASSTRQGTDTQYF
.	TRBD1	TRBJ1-5	TRBV6-5	TGTGCCAGCAGTCGATCCGACAGGGGTCATCAGCCCCAGCATTTT	CASSRSDRGHQPQHF
few	.	TRBJ1-5	TRBV19	TGTGCCAGTAGTATAACGAGGGATCAGCCCCAGCATTTT	CASSITRDQPQHF
.	.	TRBJ2-1	TRBV7-9	TGTGCCAGCAGCTTGGGGGGAACTAACTACAATGAGCAGTTCTTC	CASSLGGTNYNEQFF
.	.	TRBJ2-7	TRBV10-3	TGTGCCATCAGGTCCGAGCTGGTAAGCTCCTACGAGCAGTACTTC	CAIRSELVSSYEQYF
.	.	TRBJ1-5	TRBV2	TGTGCCAGCAGTGTGGGTCAGGGCTATCAGCCCCAGCATTTT	CASSVGQGYQPQHF
.	TRBD1	TRBJ2-7	TRBV15	TGTGCCACCAGCAGTACCGGGACAGGGACCTACGAGCAGTACTTC	CATSSTGTGTYEQYF
once	.	TRBJ2-7	TRBV6-1	TGTGCCAGCAGAGAGCAAGGGAGCTCCTACGAGCAGTACTTC	CASREQGSSYEQYF
.	.	TRBJ1-2	TRBV6-6	TGTGCCAGCAGTTACCTTTCACAGGGCTCTTCGGGCTACACCTTC	CASSYLSQGSSGYTF
.	.	TRBJ1-2	TRBV19	TGTGCCAGTAGTATAGACCCCATTGGGGGGATAGGGGGCTACACCTTC	CASSIDPIGGIGGYTF
.	TRBD2	TRBJ2-1	TRBV5-1	TGCGCCAGCAGCTTGGCAGCGGGGGAGCAGTTCTTC	CASSLAAGEQFF
.	.	TRBJ2-7	TRBV19	TGTGCCAGTAGTCACGAGGGCTCCTACGAGCAGTACTTC	CASSHEGSYEQYF
.	.	TRBJ2-6	TRBV2	TGTGCCAGCAGTGAACTGGGCTTACTCGGGGCCAACGTCCTGACTTTC	CASSELGLLGANVLTF
.	TRBD2	TRBJ2-7	TRBV2	TGTGCCAGCAGTGGGACTAGCGGCGAGCAGTACTTC	CASSGTSGEQYF
.	TRBD1	TRBJ1-2	TRBV4-1	TGCGCCAGCCGCCGTACAGGGGACTATGGCTACACCTTC	CASRRTGDYGYTF
once	TRBD1	TRBJ2-5	TRBV2	TGTGCCAGCGACAGGGACGGGACCCAGTACTTC	CASDRDGTQYF
once	TRBD1	TRBJ1-1	TRBV18	TGTGCCAGCTCACCCTACCGGGACAGGGGGCTTGCTTTCTTT	CASSPYRDRGLAFF
.	TRBD2	TRBJ2-1	TRBV27	TGTGCCAGCAGTCCTGGACTAGCGGGAGCTCCGCGGCCCTACAATGAGCAGTTCTTC	CASSPGLAGAPRPYNEQFF
.	TRBD1	TRBJ2-7	TRBV28	TGTGCCAGCAGGCCCCGGGACAGCGAGCCCAGGAAGCAGTACTTC	CASRPRDSEPRKQYF
.	.	TRBJ1-3	TRBV7-8	TGTGCCAGCACCCGCGGGGGGTCCCTCTCTGGAAACACCATATATTTT	CASTRGGSLSGNTIYF
.	TRBD1	TRBJ1-2	TRBV6-1	TGTGCCAGCAGTGTGACAGGGGCGTCCCTCTATGGCTACACCTTC	CASSVTGASLYGYTF
few	.	TRBJ2-4	TRBV19	TGTGCCAGTAGTATTGAGGCTCCCCTAGGCAAAAACATTCAGTACTTC	CASSIEAPLGKNIQYF
.	.	TRBJ1-3	TRBV28	TGTGCCAGCACCCTGGGGCGGGGGCGGCCGATATCTGGAAACACCATATATTTT	CASTLGRGRPISGNTIYF
.	.	TRBJ2-7	TRBV5-5	TGTGCCAGCAGCTTGGCCGGCGGCGAGCAGTACTTC	CASSLAGGEQYF
.	TRBD2	TRBJ2-1	TRBV5-1	TGCGCCAGCAGCTTTAGCGGGCTCACCTACAATGAGCAGTTCTTC	CASSFSGLTYNEQFF
.	.	TRBJ2-1	TRBV2	TGTGCCAGCAGTGAGGGGCATTACAATGAGCAGTTCTTC	CASSEGHYNEQFF
.	.	TRBJ1-2	TRBV29-1	TGCAGCGTTGAAGCACCAGGGGGCTACACCTTC	CSVEAPGGYTF
.	TRBD2	TRBJ2-7	TRBV28	TGTGCCAGCAGTCAAGCGGGAGTCGTCTTTTACGAGCAGTACTTC	CASSQAGVVFYEQYF
.	.	TRBJ1-2	TRBV4-1	TGCGCCAGCAGCCAAGACCCAGATAACTATGGCTACACCTTC	CASSQDPDNYGYTF
.	.	TRBJ2-7	TRBV4-1	TGCGCCAGCAGCCAAGATTGGCCGGAGGGCCGCGAGCAGTACTTC	CASSQDWPEGREQYF
.	.	TRBJ1-1	TRBV18	TGTGCCAGCTCACCATATGACAGCAGCGCGAACACTGAAGCTTTCTTT	CASSPYDSSANTEAFF
.	TRBD1	TRBJ1-2	TRBV10-1	TGCGCCAGCAGTGAGGGGACAGGGCCGCTATATGGCTACACCTTC	CASSEGTGPLYGYTF
.	TRBD2	TRBJ2-1	TRBV12-5	TGTGCTAGTGGCCCGGAGACTAGCGGGGGTAATGAGCAGTTCTTC	CASGPETSGGNEQFF
.	TRBD2	TRBJ2-1	TRBV7-9	TGTGCCAGCAGCTTCCTAGGACTAGCGGGCAATGAGCAGTTCTTC	CASSFLGLAGNEQFF